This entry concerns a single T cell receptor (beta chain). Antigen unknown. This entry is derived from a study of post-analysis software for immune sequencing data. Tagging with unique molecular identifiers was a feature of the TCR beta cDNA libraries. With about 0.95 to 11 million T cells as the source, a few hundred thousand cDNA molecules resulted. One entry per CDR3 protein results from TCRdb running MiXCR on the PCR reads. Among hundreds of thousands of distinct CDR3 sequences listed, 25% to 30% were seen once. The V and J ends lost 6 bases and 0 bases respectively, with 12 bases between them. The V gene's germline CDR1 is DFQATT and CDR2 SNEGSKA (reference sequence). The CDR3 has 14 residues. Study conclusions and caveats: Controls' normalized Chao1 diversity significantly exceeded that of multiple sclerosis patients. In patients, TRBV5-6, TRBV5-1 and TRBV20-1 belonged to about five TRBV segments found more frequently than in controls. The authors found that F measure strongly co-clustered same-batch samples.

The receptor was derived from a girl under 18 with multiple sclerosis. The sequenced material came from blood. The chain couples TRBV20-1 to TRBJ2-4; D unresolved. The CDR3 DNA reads TGCAGTGCAACCGGGCCTATAGCCAAAAACATTCAGTACTTC. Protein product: CSATGPIAKNIQYF.